A selection of T cell receptor beta chains follows, all from one sample in a study of OX40 agonist ivuxolimab in advanced cancers. TCRdb's table, derived via immunoSEQ multiplex PCR, lists solely in-frame clones and lacks some. The data contain around 70,000 clones, under 85% of them singletons. This specimen consisted of CD4+ or CD8+ T cells sorted from blood, obtained in a trial of the OX40 agonist ivuxolimab. These receptor sequences come from an adult with an advanced solid tumor such as melanoma, head and neck, liver or kidney cancer. CDR3s include the opening cysteine and the closing phenylalanine or tryptophan. The order of the fields is J gene, V gene, clone size, D gene, CDR3 protein, CDR3 DNA. D genes are given only for firm matches. Expanded clones are given a class, and other clones once, few, many or no size at all.

j_call: TRBJ2-3
v_call: TRBV5-6
clone_size: -
d_call: -
cdr3_aa: CASSLRREDTQYF
cdr3_nt: TGTGCCAGCAGCTTGAGGAGGGAAGATACGCAGTATTTT

j_call: TRBJ1-4
v_call: TRBV6-5
clone_size: once
d_call: TRBD1
cdr3_aa: CASSTDRVNEKLFF
cdr3_nt: TGTGCCAGCAGCACAGACAGGGTAAATGAAAAACTGTTTTTT

j_call: TRBJ2-7
v_call: TRBV7-8
clone_size: once
d_call: TRBD2
cdr3_aa: CASSPSSGSIREQYF
cdr3_nt: TGTGCCAGCAGCCCGTCTAGCGGGAGCATACGCGAGCAGTACTTC

j_call: TRBJ2-3
v_call: TRBV11-2
clone_size: once
d_call: -
cdr3_aa: CASSPPVRDTQYF
cdr3_nt: TGTGCCAGCAGCCCCCCCGTGAGGGATACGCAGTATTTT

j_call: TRBJ1-1
v_call: TRBV27
clone_size: medium-sized
d_call: -
cdr3_aa: CASRMNFGTEAFF
cdr3_nt: TGTGCCAGCAGGATGAACTTCGGTACTGAAGCTTTCTTT

j_call: TRBJ1-2
v_call: TRBV7-2
clone_size: -
d_call: -
cdr3_aa: CASSLGLSGDGYTF
cdr3_nt: TGTGCCAGCAGCTTAGGTTTATCCGGGGATGGCTACACCTTC

j_call: TRBJ1-2
v_call: TRBV13
clone_size: once
d_call: TRBD1
cdr3_aa: CASSFSGTGASNYGYTF
cdr3_nt: TGTGCCAGCAGCTTCTCCGGGACAGGGGCGTCGAACTATGGCTACACCTTC

j_call: TRBJ2-1
v_call: TRBV29-1
clone_size: -
d_call: TRBD2
cdr3_aa: CSASSGSYNEQFF
cdr3_nt: TGCAGTGCCTCTAGCGGGAGTTACAATGAGCAGTTCTTC

j_call: TRBJ1-2
v_call: TRBV10-1
clone_size: -
d_call: -
cdr3_aa: CASSESKQYGYTF
cdr3_nt: TGCGCCAGCAGTGAGTCGAAGCAGTATGGCTACACCTTC

j_call: TRBJ2-1
v_call: TRBV2
clone_size: few
d_call: -
cdr3_aa: CASSEYIYNEQFF
cdr3_nt: TGTGCCAGCAGCGAGTACATCTACAATGAGCAGTTCTTC

j_call: TRBJ2-5
v_call: TRBV29-1
clone_size: many
d_call: TRBD2
cdr3_aa: CSVETSGTETQYF
cdr3_nt: TGCAGCGTTGAGACTAGCGGGACAGAGACCCAGTACTTC